The clone carrying this TCR beta chain turned up a few times. Its antigen is unidentified. Library preparation for TCR beta used quantitative 5'-RACE with molecular barcodes. TCRdb itself ran the 5' RACE reads through MiXCR, one entry per CDR3 protein. The data show about 220,000 distinct CDR3 sequences, about 7% seen once. The CDR3 is 15 residues long. Trimming took off 7 bases at V and 1 base at J, with 16 bases between the two ends. Germline CDR1 is SGDLS and CDR2 is YYNGEE. The sample belongs to a study of CD8 T cells in ankylosing spondylitis. Study-wide points: Previously reported in reactive arthritis synovial fluid and blood were some of the motif variants. Enrichment of disease-linked clones was reportedly significant in matched ankylosing spondylitis synovial fluid. Within peripheral blood, clones linked to disease were CD8+ and relatively rare. In ankylosing spondylitis blood, a motif of eight highly homologous TCR beta variants appeared characteristic.

The origin of this receptor is a male donor with ankylosing spondylitis. The specimen was blood, either unsorted or a sorted T cell fraction (not recorded which). J is TRBJ2-3 and V is TRBV9; weak D call: TRBD2 (6 bases). The CDR3 bases are TGTGCCAGCGGAGGGTCCGGAGTGGGCACAGATACGCAGTATTTT. Amino acids: CASGGSGVGTDTQYF.